Described below is a single T cell receptor (beta chain) sequence and its context. Its antigen remains unidentified. Base qualities are not recorded, but no much larger clone differs from it by a single base. These data belong to a study of T cells in Graves' hyperthyroidism and ophthalmopathy (dated by TCRdb to about 2019). Regarding the complete study: TCR V-J signatures able to tell the groups apart were searched for in a discovery cohort of 95 to 100 patients, of whom fewer than 45 had Graves' ophthalmopathy and 57 had stable Graves' hyperthyroidism. Whether ophthalmopathy could be predicted prospectively was tested in an independent validation cohort made up of 18 to 20 hyperthyroidism patients plus 17 patients who later progressed to ophthalmopathy. The 95 to 100 discovery patients were divided at random into training and test sets in a 7:3 ratio. Thyroid tissue and blood T-cell repertoires from roughly six Graves' hyperthyroidism patients were also compared in the study. Once sampling was done, hyperthyroidism patients were given methimazole at a starting dose of 30 mg daily, whereas ophthalmopathy patients were given high-dose intravenous methylprednisolone. The paper reports TCR Vbeta CDR3 sequencing of 135 peripheral blood samples: around 45 ophthalmopathy, 70 to 85 hyperthyroidism and 17 progressor patients. On the study overall, not on this receptor specifically: In validation, progression to ophthalmopathy was predicted by the model with nearly 71% sensitivity and approximately 78% specificity, a median of around 6.5 months before onset. No statistical method was used to fix the sample size in advance, and group allocation was not hidden from the investigators. Most expanded thyroid clonotypes (frequency above 0.001) were also found in blood, which suggests that blood repertoires may mirror thyroid immune responses. A 13 V-J signature model separated ophthalmopathy from stable hyperthyroidism, with approximately 87% sensitivity and roughly 82% specificity in cross-validation and 80%/75% in testing.

The TCR beta CDR3 regions were amplified from RNA transcripts. The first round of RT-PCR for the TCR CDR3 was performed with the HTBI primer set and the Qiagen OneStep RT-PCR kit. Libraries were constructed in a second round of multiplex PCR, after which size selection and purification were performed. Sequencing of the libraries was done on an Illumina HiSeq2000 using paired-end 100 bp reads. Concerning the study's data processing: SOAPnuke was used to process the raw data, throwing out any read that contained adapters or uncalled bases, had a mean Phred below 15, or lacked an exact constant-primer or identifier match. COPE v1.2.5 was used to merge the high-quality paired reads, and each unique nucleotide sequence was defined as a clonotype. MiTCR v1.1 was used to align the clonotypes against IMGT TRBV, TRBD and TRBJ reference segments. The analysis included only V-J combinations with a frequency above 0.0001, which together covered roughly 99% of the repertoires. The TCS score was defined as the ratio of F50 (clonal expansion) to E x V (chaos), calculated using BLOSUM62-based TCRdist between CDR3 peptides within each V-J. Welch's t-statistics and random forest reduced around 510 V-J features to roughly 13, which were used in a naive Bayes classifier (R e1071). The Morisita-Horn index was used to measure how similar the thyroid and blood repertoires were. TCRdb reprocessing: public reads trimmed at Q25 with fastp, clones called with MiXCR, in-frame beta chains kept. Rows with one shared CDR3 protein collapse into an entry with the most common genes and DNA. Here the V and J calls rest on TCRdb's processing, not on the authors' analysis. The sample has 450,000 to 700,000 distinct CDR3 sequences on record, about 43% of them singletons. The ten largest clones take up around 20% of the sample.

The germline ends are 16 bases apart after V is trimmed by 6 bases and J by 5 bases. Spanning cysteine to phenylalanine, the CDR3 consists of 15 amino acids. Only the CDR3 DNA is retained, 45 bases long and in frame from the first base. The germline V gene (reference sequence) specifies SEHNR as CDR1 and FQNEAQ as CDR2. Patients with uncontrolled infections, other autoimmune diseases, pregnancy or lactation were excluded. Diagnoses relied on clinical symptoms, serum thyroxine and TRAb, thyroid ultrasound and orbital computed tomography. Total RNA was extracted using Trizol reagent, and RNA quality was assessed on an Agilent 2100 Bioanalyzer.

This clonotype was obtained from an adult woman with Graves' disease, either hyperthyroidism or ophthalmopathy (not recorded which). The sample was peripheral blood or thyroid tissue (not recorded which). The chain employs TRBV7-9 and TRBJ1-4; no confident D gene assignment can be made. The DNA sequence is as follows: TGTGCCAGCAGTACTTTCGGGTGGGCGAATGAAAAACTGTTTTTT. The translation is CASSTFGWANEKLFF.